A selection of T cell receptor beta chains follows, all from one sample in a study of blood T cell repertoires in COVID-19. Repertoires were generated with immunoSEQ multiplex PCR, while TCRdb's copy carries only in-frame clones and drops some. Of 450,000 to 500,000 clones in the sample, 87% were seen once. The sample comprised PBMCs or T cells enriched from blood (not recorded which). Receptors originate from a woman aged 18-29 years who had recovered from COVID-19. The CDR3 runs from the conserved cysteine through the conserved F or W. A D gene is named only where the DNA matches it firmly. Rows give clone size only sometimes, using once, few, many, or a class for an expanded clone.

>TRBV2|14|.|TRBJ1-3|.
CASSLGLSGNTIYF
TGTGCCAGCAGTCTCGGGTTATCTGGAAACACCATATATTTT
>TRBV5-1|15|.|TRBJ2-5|.
CASILGLAWGETQYF
TGCGCCAGCATCTTAGGCCTAGCGTGGGGGGAGACCCAGTACTTC
>TRBV7-9|13|.|TRBJ1-1|.
CASSLNTNTEAFF
TGTGCCAGCAGCTTAAACACGAACACTGAAGCTTTCTTT
>TRBV7-2|14|TRBD2|TRBJ2-5|.
CASSTRGLWESQYF
TGTGCCAGCAGCACGCGGGGACTATGGGAGAGCCAGTACTTC
>TRBV6-5|13|TRBD1|TRBJ1-5|.
CASSTGVNQPQHF
TGTGCCAGCAGTACAGGGGTAAATCAGCCCCAGCATTTT
>TRBV3-1/TRBV3-2|16|TRBD2|TRBJ2-2|.
CASSPWTRPDTGELFF
TGTGCCAGCAGCCCATGGACTAGACCCGACACCGGGGAGCTGTTTTTT
>TRBV15|17|TRBD2|TRBJ2-7|.
CATSPIGSGGPAYEQYF
TGTGCCACCAGCCCTATAGGTAGCGGGGGGCCCGCCTACGAGCAGTACTTC
>TRBV28|12|.|TRBJ1-3|.
CASSFTTGQKHF
TGTGCCAGCAGTTTTACGACCGGACAGAAGCATTTT
>TRBV3-1/TRBV3-2|15|.|TRBJ1-2|.
CASSKRGGETSGYTF
TGTGCCAGCAGCAAGAGGGGGGGCGAGACGTCTGGCTACACCTTC
>TRBV18|15|.|TRBJ1-5|.
CASSDRHGGGQPQHF
TGTGCCAGCTCGGACAGACACGGCGGGGGTCAGCCCCAGCATTTT
>TRBV5-1|15|TRBD2|TRBJ2-3|.
CASTHGGAGGDTQYF
TGCGCCAGCACCCATGGGGGAGCGGGGGGCGATACGCAGTATTTT
>TRBV5-5|17|.|TRBJ1-6|.
CASSQHLVGRGNSPLHF
TGTGCCAGCAGCCAACACTTGGTCGGGAGGGGTAATTCACCCCTCCACTTT
>TRBV19|14|.|TRBJ1-1|.
CASSLQGLVAEAFF
TGTGCCAGTAGTCTCCAGGGTTTAGTCGCTGAAGCTTTCTTT
>TRBV2|13|.|TRBJ1-2|.
CASSAGRDYGYTF
TGTGCCAGCAGTGCAGGCAGGGACTATGGCTACACCTTC
>TRBV5-4|15|TRBD2|TRBJ2-5|few
CASSSGREGQETQYF
TGTGCCAGCAGCTCGGGCAGGGAGGGCCAAGAGACCCAGTACTTC
>TRBV14|13|.|TRBJ1-1|.
CASSQAGALRAFF
TGTGCCAGCAGCCAAGCAGGGGCGTTGAGAGCTTTCTTT
>TRBV7-6|15|.|TRBJ2-1|.
CASSSDGGNSNEQFF
TGTGCCAGCAGCTCAGACGGGGGAAATAGCAATGAGCAGTTCTTC
>TRBV30|15|.|TRBJ1-4|.
CAWNLGRATNEKLFF
TGTGCCTGGAACCTGGGGAGGGCAACTAATGAAAAACTGTTTTTT
>TRBV20-1|14|.|TRBJ1-5|.
CSASRAADYQPQHF
TGCAGTGCTAGTAGGGCGGCGGACTATCAGCCCCAGCATTTT
>TRBV18|14|.|TRBJ1-1|.
CASSPVEPPVGAFF
TGTGCCAGCTCACCAGTGGAGCCTCCGGTGGGAGCTTTCTTT
>TRBV6-2/TRBV6-3|18|.|TRBJ1-1|.
CASSYPSLQGEWNTEAFF
TGTGCCAGCAGTTACCCGTCCTTACAGGGAGAGTGGAACACTGAAGCTTTCTTT
>TRBV13|17|.|TRBJ2-3|.
CASSSTGQQGPTDTQYF
TGTGCCAGCAGCTCGACCGGCCAACAGGGACCGACAGATACGCAGTATTTT